The clone carrying this TCR beta chain has a handful of counts. This entry comes from a study of HIV-infected patients and healthy controls. Germline V gene sequence: CDR1 SGHKS, CDR2 YYEKEE (reference sequence). Trimming removed 0 bases at V and 0 bases at J, with 13 bases between. CDR3 size: 17 residues. TCRdb ran MiXCR on the 5' RACE reads and lists one entry per CDR3 protein. The sample records 55,000 to 70,000 distinct CDR3 sequences, over 15% being singletons. This TCR was sampled from a human donor in good health. The chain uses TRBV5-5 and TRBJ2-1, with D possibly TRBD1 on 6 matching bases. Sequenced: CD4+ T cells from blood. The CDR3 DNA is TGTGCCAGCAGCTTGGGGTTCGAGGGACACTCCTACAATGAGCAGTTCTTC. Translation: CASSLGFEGHSYNEQFF.